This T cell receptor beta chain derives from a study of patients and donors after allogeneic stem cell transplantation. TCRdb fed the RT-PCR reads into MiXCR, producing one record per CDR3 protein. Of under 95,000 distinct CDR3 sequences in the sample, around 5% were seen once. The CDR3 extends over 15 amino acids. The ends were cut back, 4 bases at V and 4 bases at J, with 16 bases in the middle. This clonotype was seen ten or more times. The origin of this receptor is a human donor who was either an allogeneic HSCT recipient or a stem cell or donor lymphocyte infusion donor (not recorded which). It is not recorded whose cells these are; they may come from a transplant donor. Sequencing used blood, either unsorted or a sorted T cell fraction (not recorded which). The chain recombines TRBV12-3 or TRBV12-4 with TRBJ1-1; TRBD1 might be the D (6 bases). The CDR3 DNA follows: TGTGCCAGCAGTTCCCCTTACAGGGCAGGCACTGAAGCTTTCTTT. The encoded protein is CASSSPYRAGTEAFF.